This T cell receptor (beta chain) was identified in a study of T cells after yellow fever vaccination. Study summary: With SMART-Seq v4 Ultra Low Input, the fractions containing low cell numbers were prepared.

Ten or more counts support this clonotype. The antigen remains undetermined. Study observations and caveats: In post-booster samples, most primary-vaccination clones reappeared (around 95% CD4, nearly 90% CD8). Though it reached lower strength, the secondary response hit its peak faster, day 5 versus 15. Across the CD4 and CD8 compartments, a small share of clonotypes was present in both.

TCRdb itself ran the 5' RACE reads through MiXCR, one entry per CDR3 protein. The sample has some 260,000 distinct CDR3 sequences; over 4.5% are singletons. The CDR3 sequence is 13 residues long. V was trimmed by 7 bases and J by 6 bases, leaving 17 bases between them. In germline, CDR1 is SQVTM, CDR2 ANQGSEA. The TCR comes from a man younger than 35 who received the YFV17D yellow fever vaccine. V is TRBV29-1 and J is TRBJ2-3, with D possibly being TRBD2 (6 bases). The sample here was CD4+ T cells sorted from PBMCs, taken on the day of the yellow fever booster vaccination. CDR3 nucleotides: TGCAGCGCTTACAGCGGTGGGGGGGATACGCAGTATTTT. Translating gives CSAYSGGGDTQYF.